Listed below are T cell receptor beta chains from one sample, sequenced in a study of T cell responses to AZD1222 COVID-19 vaccine. TCRdb keeps only in-frame clones here, not all; method: immunoSEQ multiplex PCR. The sample includes around 88,000 clones, 85% to 90% seen only once; the top ten take about 9.4%. Material: peripheral blood, obtained on day 0 of MenACWY control vaccination. The receptors here all came from an adult in good health. Both conserved end residues are part of each CDR3.

V | CDR3
TRBV5-1 | CASSLVGRAEKLFF
TRBV7-2 | CASSSRRLLEAFF
TRBV7-2 | CASSLVGQLSYEQYF
TRBV5-5 | CASSDPGGGNTEAFF
TRBV7-2 | CASSLGGPGEQFF
TRBV6-2/TRBV6-3 | CASSFDRPSNTEAFF
TRBV7-9 | CASVGRRWGGHSGNTIYF
TRBV28 | CASSHGTNRESYGYTF
TRBV19 | CASSIDFQTGKIYGYTF
TRBV11-2 | CASSLTLNTEAFF
TRBV6-2/TRBV6-3 | CASSLGLAGGRGEQFF
TRBV7-8 | CASSLGQGAGYTF
TRBV7-2 | CASSIGSADNSPLHF
TRBV7-6 | CASSSTRFSGANVLTF
TRBV19 | CASRPGQGSGNTIYF
TRBV4-2 | CASSQDWGPTNEQFF
TRBV5-4 | CASSLGPNRGETQYF
TRBV6-6 | CASSYDGRDTEAFF
TRBV9 | CASSARDSPYNEQFF
TRBV20-1 | CSLDRGRGYTF
TRBV7-2 | CASSLLGPMNTEAFF
TRBV27 | CASSLMGSGGYTDTQYF
TRBV4-1 | CASSQVAGDNEQFF
TRBV27 | CASSPQSTDTQYF
TRBV6-1 | CASSPVLGYEQYF
TRBV12-3/TRBV12-4 | CASRWTGDQPQHF
TRBV9 | CASSLRGGGTHYNEQFF
TRBV21-1 | CASSSPLSAFRVNEQFF
TRBV28 | CASTNPPRAEAFF
TRBV19 | CASTPMSGGTGELFF
TRBV6-4 | CASSDEGNQPQHF
TRBV19 | CASSIAGVAQGQYF
TRBV9 | CASSGTPRTGSEQYF
TRBV2 | CASSPGTRSNQPQHF
TRBV19 | CASSIGVRGDEAFF
TRBV2 | CASNPIAKNIQYF
TRBV7-3 | CASSLEGSTEAFF
TRBV3-1/TRBV3-2 | CASSPVGKGLSGANVLTF
TRBV7-7 | CASSLSGGATDTQYF
TRBV7-3 | CASSLRAGVQETQYF
TRBV15 | CATSRGTNYGYTF
TRBV4-3 | CASSQDRGTNYGYTF
TRBV5-1 | CASSLGTGTGGIGNTEAFF
TRBV10-3 | CAIRGGTGANQPQHF
TRBV5-4 | CASSSGVNTEAFF
TRBV7-8 | CASSETGRTEAFF
TRBV19 | CASSEEGFIAQPQHF
TRBV12-3/TRBV12-4 | CASSGDRAHGYTF
TRBV5-1 | CASSLGGGINSPLHF
TRBV28 | CASSTGTVNTGELFF
TRBV5-6 | CASSLGGLPNEQFF
TRBV4-3 | CASSPNNNQGKWTDTQYF
TRBV6-6 | CASSSSVGQPQHF
TRBV4-1 | CASSQGTGYNSPLHF
TRBV28 | CASTPTMLAKNIQYF
TRBV20-1 | CSWGDEQFF
TRBV5-5 | CASSLTSGGNTEAFF
TRBV2 | CASQTGYNSPLHF
TRBV20-1 | CSATGGYGYTF